The rows below give T cell receptor beta chains drawn from one sample of a study of control samples from healthy donors and cancer patients. Data came from immunoSEQ multiplex PCR; TCRdb stores just in-frame clones and leaves some out. The repertoire has some 150,000 clones, 85% to 95% of them found once; the top ten carry roughly 13%. Sequenced material: blood. The receptors were gathered from a man in his forties in good health. Each CDR3 is given with its conserved first and last residue. Each record gives: CDR3 protein, CDR3 DNA, V gene, J gene, D gene, clone size. D genes are given only for firm matches. Expanded clones are given a class, and other clones once, few, many or no size at all.

CSVVVLSGRREQFF	TGCAGCGTTGTGGTGCTCTCCGGGCGGCGGGAGCAGTTCTTC	TRBV29-1	TRBJ2-1	.	.
CASSPRTGELFF	TGCGCCAGCAGCCCCCGTACCGGGGAGCTGTTTTTT	TRBV4-1	TRBJ2-2	.	.
CASSTNAGTGKMTRMNTEAFF	TGTGCCAGCAGTACAAACGCCGGGACAGGAAAAATGACGAGAATGAACACTGAAGCTTTCTTT	TRBV28	TRBJ1-1	TRBD1	.
CASSGQGYTDTQYF	TGTGCCAGCTCGGGACAGGGTTACACAGATACGCAGTATTTT	TRBV7-9	TRBJ2-3	TRBD1	.
CASSPHLGITDTQYF	TGCGCCAGCAGCCCTCATCTGGGTATCACAGATACGCAGTATTTT	TRBV4-3	TRBJ2-3	.	.
CASGTSQGAGYTF	TGTGCTAGTGGTACCTCACAGGGTGCCGGCTACACCTTC	TRBV12-5	TRBJ1-2	.	.
CASRGTATNEKLFF	TGTGCCAGTAGGGGGACGGCAACTAATGAAAAACTGTTTTTT	TRBV19	TRBJ1-4	.	.
CASSPPRTANYGYTF	TGTGCCAGCAGTCCCCCCCGGACGGCCAACTATGGCTACACCTTC	TRBV28	TRBJ1-2	.	.
CATSSDREFGYTF	TGTGCCACCAGCAGCGACAGGGAGTTTGGCTACACCTTC	TRBV15	TRBJ1-2	TRBD1	.
CASSPNNSPLHF	TGTGCCAGCAGCCCCAATAATTCACCCCTCCACTTT	TRBV7-2	TRBJ1-6	.	.
CASRLHTAYEQYF	TGTGCCAGCAGGCTCCACACAGCCTACGAGCAGTACTTC	TRBV6-5	TRBJ2-7	.	.
CASSETPSSYNEQFF	TGTGCCAGCAGTGAGACCCCCAGCTCCTACAATGAGCAGTTCTTC	TRBV2	TRBJ2-1	.	.
CARRSSGANVLTF	TGTGCCAGACGGAGCTCTGGGGCCAACGTCCTGACTTTC	TRBV2	TRBJ2-6	.	.
CASSRTGNYEQYF	TGTGCCAGCAGCCGAACAGGGAACTACGAGCAGTACTTC	TRBV4-2	TRBJ2-7	.	.
CASTQRGGQETQYF	TGTGCCAGCACGCAAAGGGGGGGCCAAGAGACCCAGTACTTC	TRBV5-6	TRBJ2-5	.	.
CATSGDGAANTEAFF	TGTGCCACCAGTGGGGATGGTGCGGCAAACACTGAAGCTTTCTTT	TRBV24-1	TRBJ1-1	.	.
CASSLGRGQGTQYF	TGTGCCAGCAGCTTAGGCAGGGGGCAGGGGACCCAGTACTTC	TRBV7-9	TRBJ2-5	TRBD1	.
CASSYRNTGELFF	TGTGCCAGCAGTTACAGAAACACCGGGGAGCTGTTTTTT	TRBV28	TRBJ2-2	.	.
CASSFAGVYGYTF	TGTGCCAGCAGTTTTGCAGGAGTTTATGGCTACACCTTC	TRBV28	TRBJ1-2	.	.
CASSYADSYNYGYTF	TGTGCCAGCAGTTACGCCGACAGCTATAACTATGGCTACACCTTC	TRBV6-5	TRBJ1-2	.	.
CASSQGVMTGYTF	TGCGCCAGCAGCCAAGGGGTAATGACGGGCTACACCTTC	TRBV4-1	TRBJ1-2	.	.
CASRNNLGSNQPQHF	TGTGCCAGCCGTAACAACCTTGGGAGCAATCAGCCCCAGCATTTT	TRBV6-5	TRBJ1-5	.	once
CASSGGRNAPNRPQHF	TGTGCCAGTAGTGGGGGACGGAACGCCCCTAATCGGCCCCAGCATTTT	TRBV19	TRBJ1-5	.	once
CASSDVHGRGEGEQFF	TGTGCCAGCAGTGACGTACACGGGAGAGGTGAGGGTGAGCAGTTCTTC	TRBV2	TRBJ2-1	.	.
CSASGGAGKGTEAFF	TGCAGTGCTAGTGGGGGGGCCGGAAAGGGCACTGAAGCTTTCTTT	TRBV20-1	TRBJ1-1	.	once
CAIRTGNTEAFF	TGTGCCATCAGGACAGGAAACACTGAAGCTTTCTTT	TRBV10-3	TRBJ1-1	.	.
CASSLGTGWDQPQHF	TGTGCCAGCAGTCTCGGGACAGGTTGGGATCAGCCCCAGCATTTT	TRBV6-2/TRBV6-3	TRBJ1-5	TRBD1	.
CASSYRDGEQFF	TGTGCCAGCAGTTACAGGGACGGTGAGCAGTTCTTC	TRBV6-5	TRBJ2-1	.	.
CASSPRFVGGYTF	TGCGCCAGCAGCCCTCGGTTTGTTGGGGGCTACACCTTC	TRBV5-1	TRBJ1-2	.	.
CASRSRDRGLTDTQYF	TGTGCCAGCAGGTCCCGGGACAGGGGGCTCACAGATACGCAGTATTTT	TRBV7-9	TRBJ2-3	TRBD1	once
CASSVGTDTDTQYF	TGTGCCAGCAGCGTTGGGACAGACACAGATACGCAGTATTTT	TRBV9	TRBJ2-3	TRBD1	.
CASSTIRPTGPGANVLTF	TGTGCCAGCAGCACGATCCGACCGACCGGGCCTGGGGCCAACGTCCTGACTTTC	TRBV14	TRBJ2-6	.	.
CASSSTSGISYEQYF	TGCGCCAGCAGCTCGACTAGCGGGATATCCTACGAGCAGTACTTC	TRBV5-1	TRBJ2-7	TRBD2	.
CASSFDRGKFYF	TGCGCCAGCAGCTTTGACAGGGGGAAGTTCTATTTT	TRBV5-1	TRBJ2-3	TRBD1	.
CASSPTPGYNSPLHF	TGTGCCAGCAGTCCCACGCCAGGGTATAATTCACCCCTCCACTTT	TRBV6-5	TRBJ1-6	.	.
CAISRDRGASTDTQYF	TGTGCCATCAGCCGCGACAGGGGCGCAAGCACAGATACGCAGTATTTT	TRBV10-3	TRBJ2-3	TRBD1	.
CATSEKAGTGINEQFF	TGTGCCACCAGTGAAAAGGCCGGGACAGGGATCAATGAGCAGTTCTTC	TRBV24-1	TRBJ2-1	TRBD1	once
CASSVDMDYGYTF	TGTGCCAGCAGCGTAGATATGGACTATGGCTACACCTTC	TRBV9	TRBJ1-2	.	once
CASSLEPVSVGNQPQHF	TGCGCCAGCAGCTTGGAACCGGTCAGCGTGGGCAATCAGCCCCAGCATTTT	TRBV5-1	TRBJ1-5	.	.
CASSSFVPALNEKLFF	TGTGCCAGTAGTAGTTTTGTGCCGGCCCTTAATGAAAAACTGTTTTTT	TRBV19	TRBJ1-4	.	.
CASSEAGGPNEQFF	TGTGCCAGCAGTGAAGCGGGGGGGCCCAATGAGCAGTTCTTC	TRBV6-4	TRBJ2-1	TRBD2	.
CASSGPGTGVTGELFF	TGTGCCAGCAGCGGCCCCGGGACAGGGGTGACCGGGGAGCTGTTTTTT	TRBV9	TRBJ2-2	TRBD1	once
CASSVGDRPGGNTIYF	TGTGCCAGCAGCGTAGGAGACAGGCCTGGTGGAAACACCATATATTTT	TRBV9	TRBJ1-3	.	.
CASSTGYLGTEAFF	TGTGCCAGTAGTACGGGCTATCTCGGCACTGAAGCTTTCTTT	TRBV19	TRBJ1-1	.	.
CASTVDSGTYEQYF	TGTGCCAGCACCGTAGACAGCGGAACCTACGAGCAGTACTTC	TRBV28	TRBJ2-7	.	.
CASSGRGEILSNEQFF	TGCGCCAGCTCGGGCAGAGGGGAGATCTTGAGCAATGAGCAGTTCTTC	TRBV5-1	TRBJ2-1	.	.
CSAGPGEAFF	TGCAGTGCTGGGCCCGGCGAAGCTTTCTTT	TRBV20-1	TRBJ1-1	.	.
CASKRGDGYTF	TGTGCCAGCAAGAGAGGGGATGGCTACACCTTC	TRBV6-5	TRBJ1-2	.	.
CASSQRGSSGQETQYF	TGTGCCAGCAGCCAGAGGGGATCCTCGGGTCAAGAGACCCAGTACTTC	TRBV3-1/TRBV3-2	TRBJ2-5	.	.
CASSAGQGMNSPLHF	TGTGCCAGCAGTGCCGGACAGGGAATGAATTCACCCCTCCACTTT	TRBV28	TRBJ1-6	TRBD1	.
CASSALRGLNTEAFF	TGTGCCAGCAGCGCCTTAAGGGGCCTGAACACTGAAGCTTTCTTT	TRBV5-4	TRBJ1-1	.	.